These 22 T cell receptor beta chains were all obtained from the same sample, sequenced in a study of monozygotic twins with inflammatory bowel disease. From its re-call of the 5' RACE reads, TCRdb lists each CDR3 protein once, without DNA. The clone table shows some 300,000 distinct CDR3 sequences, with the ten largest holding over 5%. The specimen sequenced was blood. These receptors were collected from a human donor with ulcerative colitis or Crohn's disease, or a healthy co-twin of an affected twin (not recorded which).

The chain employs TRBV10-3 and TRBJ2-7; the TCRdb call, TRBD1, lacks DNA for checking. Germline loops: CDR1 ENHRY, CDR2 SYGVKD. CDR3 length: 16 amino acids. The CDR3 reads CAISESPAAPFHEQYF.

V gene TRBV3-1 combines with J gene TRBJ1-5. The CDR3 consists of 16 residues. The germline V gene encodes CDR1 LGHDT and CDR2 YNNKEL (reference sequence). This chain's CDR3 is CASSQDGQASNQPQHF.

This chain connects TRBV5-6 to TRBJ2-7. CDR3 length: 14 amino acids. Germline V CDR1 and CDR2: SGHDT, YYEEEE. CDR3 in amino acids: CASSLSVSTYEQYF.

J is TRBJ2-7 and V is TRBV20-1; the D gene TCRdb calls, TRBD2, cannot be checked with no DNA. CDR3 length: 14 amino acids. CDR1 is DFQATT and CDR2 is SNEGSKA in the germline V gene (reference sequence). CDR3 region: CSAQTSAVSYEQYF.

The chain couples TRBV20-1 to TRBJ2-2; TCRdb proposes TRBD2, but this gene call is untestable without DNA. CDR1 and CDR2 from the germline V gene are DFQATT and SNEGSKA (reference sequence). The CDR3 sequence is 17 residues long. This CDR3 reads CSARDSGFSTNTGELFF.

Here the CDR3 reads CASSPEPPGTYEQFF. The genes are TRBV4-3 and TRBJ2-1; TCRdb picks TRBD1, but there is no DNA to check that call. There are 15 residues in the CDR3. Germline lookup yields CDR1 LGHNA and CDR2 YSLEER.

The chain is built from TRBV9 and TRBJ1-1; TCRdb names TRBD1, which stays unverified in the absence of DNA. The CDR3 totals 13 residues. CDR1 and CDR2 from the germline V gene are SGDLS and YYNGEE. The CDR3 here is CASSVGLGQGAFF.

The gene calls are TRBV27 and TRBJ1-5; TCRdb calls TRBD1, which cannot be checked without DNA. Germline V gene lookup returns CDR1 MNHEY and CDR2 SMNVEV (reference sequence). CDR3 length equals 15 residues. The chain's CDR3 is CASSSPRDSHQPQHF.

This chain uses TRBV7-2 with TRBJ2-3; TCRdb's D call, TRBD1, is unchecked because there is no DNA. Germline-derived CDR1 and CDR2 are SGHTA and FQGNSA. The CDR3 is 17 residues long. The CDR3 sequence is CASSSNGRGRATDTQYF.

The CDR3 protein is CASSHNRGVGEKLFF. This rearrangement joins TRBV9 to TRBJ1-4; lacking DNA, the TRBD1 call made by TCRdb goes unchecked. The CDR3 sequence is 15 residues long. Germline CDR1 and CDR2: SGDLS and YYNGEE.

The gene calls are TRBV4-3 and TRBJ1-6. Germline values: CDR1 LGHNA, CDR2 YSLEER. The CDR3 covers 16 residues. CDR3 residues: CASSLLDQADNSPLHF.

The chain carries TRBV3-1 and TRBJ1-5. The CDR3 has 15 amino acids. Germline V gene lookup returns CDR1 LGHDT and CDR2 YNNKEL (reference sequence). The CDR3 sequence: CASSQGGRSNQPQHF.

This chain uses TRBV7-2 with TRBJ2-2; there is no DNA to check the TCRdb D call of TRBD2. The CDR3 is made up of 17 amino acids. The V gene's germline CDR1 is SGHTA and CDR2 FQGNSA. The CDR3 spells CASSPRGSAGVTGELFF.

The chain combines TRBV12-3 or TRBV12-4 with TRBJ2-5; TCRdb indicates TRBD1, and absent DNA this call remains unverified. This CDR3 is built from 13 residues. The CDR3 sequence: CASSTDRAETQYF.

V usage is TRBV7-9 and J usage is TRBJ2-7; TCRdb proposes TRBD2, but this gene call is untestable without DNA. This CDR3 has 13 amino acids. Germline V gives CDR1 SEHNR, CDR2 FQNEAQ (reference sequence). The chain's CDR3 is CASSPEVALEQYF.

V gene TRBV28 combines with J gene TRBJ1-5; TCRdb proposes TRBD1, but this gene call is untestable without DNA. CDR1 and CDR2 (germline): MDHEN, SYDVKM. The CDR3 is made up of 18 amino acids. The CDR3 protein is CASSFIRTRGLGNQPQHF.

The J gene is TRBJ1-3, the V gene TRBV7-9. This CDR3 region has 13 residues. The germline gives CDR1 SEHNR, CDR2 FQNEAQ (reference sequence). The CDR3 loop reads CASSMNGGNTIYF. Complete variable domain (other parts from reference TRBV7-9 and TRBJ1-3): DTGVSQNPRHKITKRGQNVTFRCDPISEHNRLYWYRQTLGQGPEFLTYFQNEAQLEKSRLLSDRFSAERPKGSFSTLEIQRTEQGDSAMYLCASSMNGGNTIYFGEGSWLTVV.

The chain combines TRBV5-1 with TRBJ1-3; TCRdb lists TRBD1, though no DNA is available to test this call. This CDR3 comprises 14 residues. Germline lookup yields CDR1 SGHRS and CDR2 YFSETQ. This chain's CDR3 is CASSLAGDGNTIYF.

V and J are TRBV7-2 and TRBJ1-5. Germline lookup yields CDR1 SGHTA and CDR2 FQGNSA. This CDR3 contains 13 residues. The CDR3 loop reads CASSSWGNQPQHF. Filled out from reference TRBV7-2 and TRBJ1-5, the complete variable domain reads GAGVSQSPSNKVTEKGKDVELRCDPISGHTALYWYRQSLGQGLEFLIYFQGNSAPDKSGLPSDRFSAERTGGSVSTLTIQRTQQEDSAVYLCASSSWGNQPQHFGDGTRLSIL.

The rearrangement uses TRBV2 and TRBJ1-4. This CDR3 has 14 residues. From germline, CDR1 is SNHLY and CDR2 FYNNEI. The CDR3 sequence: CALRDQTLNEKLFF.

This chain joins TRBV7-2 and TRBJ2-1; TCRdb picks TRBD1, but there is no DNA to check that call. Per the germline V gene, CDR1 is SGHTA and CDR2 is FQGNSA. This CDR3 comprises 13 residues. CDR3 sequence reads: CASHSGGYNEQFF.

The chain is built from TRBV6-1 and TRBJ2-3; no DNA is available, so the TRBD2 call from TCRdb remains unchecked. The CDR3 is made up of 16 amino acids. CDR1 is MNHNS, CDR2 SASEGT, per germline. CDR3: CASIPGLAGGEDTQYF.